These 10 T cell receptor beta chains share one sample of origin, sequenced in a study of OX40 agonist ivuxolimab in advanced cancers. Profiled with immunoSEQ multiplex PCR; TCRdb holds only in-frame clones, not every one. This sample has over 150,000 clones, with 94% found just once. The material was CD4+ or CD8+ T cells sorted from blood, obtained in a trial of the OX40 agonist ivuxolimab. The receptors derive from an adult with an advanced solid tumor such as melanoma, head and neck, liver or kidney cancer.

Only a few counts were recorded for this clone. This chain joins TRBV28 and TRBJ2-7, with 7 bases fitting TRBD2. V lost 2 bases, J lost 0 bases, and 1 base stayed unmatched. There are 14 residues in the CDR3. Germline V gene sequence: CDR1 MDHEN, CDR2 SYDVKM. The CDR3: CASSLGGDSYEQYF. In nucleotides, the CDR3 is TGTGCCAGCAGTTTAGGGGGGGACTCCTACGAGCAGTACTTC.

The genes are TRBV9 and TRBJ2-1; TRBD2 agrees at 8 bases. With V trimmed by 0 bases and J by 7 bases, 9 bases remained unmatched. The V gene's germline CDR1 is SGDLS and CDR2 YYNGEE. The CDR3 loop spans 16 amino acids. The CDR3, as DNA: TGTGCCAGCAGCGTAGTTGACGGGACTAGAGTAAATGAGCAGTTCTTC. This encodes CASSVVDGTRVNEQFF. The full variable domain, in which reference TRBV9 and TRBJ2-1 provide the parts outside the CDR3, is DSGVTQTPKHLITATGQRVTLRCSPRSGDLSVYWYQQSLDQGLQFLIQYYNGEERAKGNILERFSAQQFPDLHSELNLSSLELGDSALYFCASSVVDGTRVNEQFFGPGTRLTVL.

In its sample, this clone was seen a few times. This sequence joins TRBV5-6 and TRBJ2-7, with D possibly TRBD2 on 7 matching bases. The CDR3 sequence is 16 residues long. Germline assignment: CDR1 SGHDT and CDR2 YYEEEE. V was clipped by 4 bases and J by 3 bases, with 20 bases between them. The CDR3 loop is CASSPAGRGGSYEQYF. The DNA of the CDR3 is TGTGCCAGCAGCCCTGCTGGTAGGGGGGGGAGCTACGAGCAGTACTTC.

The DNA for the CDR3 is TGTGCCAGTAGTATCGGCAGGGGGCCGGAGGGCAATCAGCCCCAGCATTTT. Translation: CASSIGRGPEGNQPQHF. The rearrangement uses TRBV19 and TRBJ1-5; 8 bases map to TRBD1. CDR3 length: 17 residues. CDR1 LNHDA and CDR2 SQIVND come from the germline V gene (reference sequence). Germline trimming cut 3 bases from V and 2 bases from J; bases unmatched to any gene: 9. Supplemented by reference TRBV19 and TRBJ1-5, the full variable domain reads DGGITQSPKYLFRKEGQNVTLSCEQNLNHDAMYWYRQDPGQGLRLIYYSQIVNDFQKGDIAEGYSVSREKKESFPLTVTSAQKNPTAFYLCASSIGRGPEGNQPQHFGDGTRLSIL.

CDR3 in DNA: TGTGCCAGCAGCTCCCACCGCTACGAGCAGTACTTC. This codes for CASSSHRYEQYF. This chain joins TRBV7-2 and TRBJ2-7; D gene uncertain. Trimming cost V 4 bases and J 3 bases, with 7 bases left between them. Germline V gives CDR1 SGHTA, CDR2 FQGNSA. This CDR3 has 12 residues. Together with reference TRBV7-2 and TRBJ2-7, the CDR3 gives the full variable domain: GAGVSQSPSNKVTEKGKDVELRCDPISGHTALYWYRQSLGQGLEFLIYFQGNSAPDKSGLPSDRFSAERTGGSVSTLTIQRTQQEDSAVYLCASSSHRYEQYFGPGTRLTVT.

The V call is TRBV4-3, the J call TRBJ1-6; TRBD1 aligns across 9 bases. Germline trimming cut 0 bases from V and 10 bases from J; bases unmatched to any gene: 7. The germline CDR1 and CDR2 sequences are LGHNA and YSLEER. This CDR3 spans 16 amino acids. This CDR3 reads CASSQDRTGVGSPLHF. The CDR3 DNA follows: TGCGCCAGCAGCCAAGATAGGACAGGGGTAGGCTCACCCCTCCACTTT.

The chain joins TRBV25-1 to TRBJ1-2, with no clear D. CDR3 length: 12 amino acids. V gave up 2 bases and J gave up 4 bases, with 5 bases separating them. CDR1 is MGHDK, CDR2 SYGVNS, per germline. The CDR3 loop is CASSEVAYGYTF. In DNA, the CDR3 is TGTGCCAGCAGTGAAGTCGCCTATGGCTACACCTTC.

This chain joins TRBV6-1 and TRBJ1-2; tentatively, D is TRBD1 (6 bases). This CDR3 region has 14 residues. CDR1 and CDR2 from the germline V gene are MNHNS and SASEGT. Trimming took off 2 bases at V and 4 bases at J, with 11 bases between the two ends. The CDR3 DNA reads TGTGCCAGCAGTGAAATGGCGGACAGCTATGGCTACACCTTC. The encoded protein is CASSEMADSYGYTF.

V gene TRBV6-1 combines with J gene TRBJ1-5; D is unresolved. With 7 bases removed from V and 4 bases from J, the gap between germline ends came to 8 bases. The CDR3 covers 12 residues. The germline V gene has CDR1 MNHNS and CDR2 SASEGT. CDR3 residues: CASKNGNQPQHF. CDR3 DNA sequence: TGTGCCAGCAAAAACGGAAATCAGCCCCAGCATTTT.

V gene TRBV6-5 combines with J gene TRBJ2-7; TRBD2 agrees at 11 bases. The CDR3 is 15 residues long. After removal of 5 bases from V and 7 bases from J, the junction contained 10 bases not matched to a gene. CDR1 MNHEY and CDR2 SVGAGI come from the germline V gene. In DNA form, the CDR3 reads TGTGCCAGCAGTCCCCTTAGCGGGGGGGCGGGGGAGCAGTACTTC. Its translation: CASSPLSGGAGEQYF.